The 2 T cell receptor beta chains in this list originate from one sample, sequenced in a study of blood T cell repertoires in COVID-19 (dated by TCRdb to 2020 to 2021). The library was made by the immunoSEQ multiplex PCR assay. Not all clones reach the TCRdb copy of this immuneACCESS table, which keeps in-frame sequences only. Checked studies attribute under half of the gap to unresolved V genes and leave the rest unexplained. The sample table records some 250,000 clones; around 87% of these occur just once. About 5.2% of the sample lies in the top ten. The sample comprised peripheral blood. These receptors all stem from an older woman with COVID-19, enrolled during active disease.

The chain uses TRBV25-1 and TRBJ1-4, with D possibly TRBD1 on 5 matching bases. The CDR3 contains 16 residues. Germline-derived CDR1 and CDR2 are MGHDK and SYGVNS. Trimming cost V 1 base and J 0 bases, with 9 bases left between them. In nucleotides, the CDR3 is TGTGCCAGCAGTGAATTTCGGGGGGCAACTAATGAAAAACTGTTTTTT. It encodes CASSEFRGATNEKLFF.

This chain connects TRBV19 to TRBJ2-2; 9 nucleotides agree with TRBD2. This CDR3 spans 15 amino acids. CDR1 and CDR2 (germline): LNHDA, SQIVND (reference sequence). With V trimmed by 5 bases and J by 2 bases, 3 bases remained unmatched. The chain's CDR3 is CASSPGTSNTGELFF. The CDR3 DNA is TGTGCCAGTAGTCCCGGGACTAGCAACACCGGGGAGCTGTTTTTT.